These T cell receptor beta chains were read from a single sample in a study of T cells after yellow fever vaccination. TCRdb re-called the 5' RACE reads through MiXCR, storing one row per CDR3 protein. The profile shows 300,000 to 350,000 distinct CDR3 sequences, 7% to 10% of them singletons. The material sequenced was PBMCs, taken 45 days after the first yellow fever vaccination. The receptors derive from a man between 18 and 29 years old who received the YFV17D yellow fever vaccine. Both conserved end residues are part of each CDR3.

j_call v_call cdr3_aa
TRBJ1-1 TRBV7-2 CASSYNAGGEAFF
TRBJ1-2 TRBV4-1 CASRGQTYGYTF
TRBJ1-2 TRBV15 CATSRPDRIYGYTF
TRBJ2-4 TRBV4-3 CASSQDAGRGQGGDIQYF
TRBJ2-1 TRBV7-2 CASEPRRQSGSYNEQFF
TRBJ2-5 TRBV24-1 CATSDPVSQYF
TRBJ2-7 TRBV12-3/TRBV12-4 CASSRGYEQYF
TRBJ1-2 TRBV4-3 CASSQNSRAGTMEGYTF
TRBJ2-7 TRBV7-2 CASSLPPGAPYEQYF
TRBJ2-7 TRBV10-2 CASSGGVSYEQYF
TRBJ2-3 TRBV12-3/TRBV12-4 CASSLTLASTDTQYF
TRBJ2-3 TRBV11-3 CASSLDHGDTQYF
TRBJ2-5 TRBV5-4 CASSLASRTGGSVHGTQYF
TRBJ1-2 TRBV24-1 CATSDGRHGYTF
TRBJ1-6 TRBV5-1 CASSLDPGGSYNSPLHF
TRBJ2-1 TRBV20-1 CSLSTLAAGNEQFF
TRBJ2-5 TRBV7-2 CASSLAPDVGTQYF
TRBJ1-1 TRBV29-1 CSVDRQGTEAFF
TRBJ2-3 TRBV5-1 CASSLAPSGGLSTDTQYF
TRBJ2-3 TRBV10-2 CASSDPASGGLDTQYF
TRBJ1-5 TRBV6-1 CASSVLYSNQPQHF
TRBJ2-3 TRBV12-3/TRBV12-4 CASSSTGTYTDTQYF
TRBJ2-2 TRBV2 CACCHTRRRASDTGELFF
TRBJ1-1 TRBV5-1 CASSLPEGNEAFF
TRBJ2-7 TRBV3-1 CASSRYGSHRGAYEQYF
TRBJ2-7 TRBV7-2 CGSSTVGAGGEQYF
TRBJ1-4 TRBV7-6 CASAAGMGGREKLFF
TRBJ1-6 TRBV7-9 CASSSRALNSPLHF
TRBJ2-2 TRBV5-1 CASSLAGPGGELFF
TRBJ1-5 TRBV6-2/TRBV6-3 CASSYSRDNQPQHF
TRBJ1-2 TRBV7-9 CASSMTVDGYTF
TRBJ2-5 TRBV7-6 CASSSEGGTGTQETQYF
TRBJ2-3 TRBV7-3 CASSPGGGTADTQYF
TRBJ1-3 TRBV3-1 CASSLAGRMSHTIYF
TRBJ1-3 TRBV7-2 CASSPGKGRDTIYF
TRBJ2-1 TRBV4-1 CASSLRQPRDEQFF
TRBJ1-3 TRBV7-2 CASSLQGALGNTIYF
TRBJ2-4 TRBV9 CASSVGGLAGGNIQYF
TRBJ2-3 TRBV20-1 CSAYTLGTDTQYF
TRBJ2-1 TRBV30 CAWTQGQGRRQFF
TRBJ2-2 TRBV7-9 CASSIPRDRGPEELFF